The present TCR beta chain was sequenced within a study of PD-L1 blockade in urothelial cancer. Whole-study context: Patients, treated from about 2014 onward, received atezolizumab 1,200 mg intravenously every 3 weeks.

Data came from immunoSEQ multiplex PCR; TCRdb stores just in-frame clones and leaves some out. Of approximately 88,000 clones in the sample, around 84% were seen once. The V gene end was trimmed by 8 bases and the J gene end by 3 bases; junction bases not matched to a gene: 9. The CDR3 runs 16 residues. The germline CDR1 and CDR2 sequences are MGHDK and SYGVNS. The time point denotes: pretreatment peripheral blood. This sequence originates from a man in his 60s with urothelial cancer. J is TRBJ2-1 and V is TRBV25-1; 11 bases agree with TRBD2. Specimen: PBMCs, collected around atezolizumab (anti-PD-L1) treatment. The DNA of the CDR3 is TGTGCCAGCGAAATTAGCGGGGGGGGAATCTACAATGAGCAGTTCTTC. The encoded protein is CASEISGGGIYNEQFF.